The 21 T cell receptor beta chains in this list originate from one sample, sequenced in a study of cytomegalovirus exposure and HLA in healthy donors. Primers included in the PCR were 60 Vbeta and 13 Jbeta primers. TCRdb keeps only in-frame clones here, not all; method: immunoSEQ multiplex PCR. This sample carries over 150,000 clones, about 69% of them seen once, and the ten largest clones take roughly 3%. Material for sequencing was PBMCs. These receptors were obtained from a male donor in good health and CMV-seronegative.

The chain uses TRBV5-1 and TRBJ1-1; D might be TRBD1 (6 bases). Germline assignment: CDR1 SGHRS and CDR2 YFSETQ. V lost 3 bases to trimming and J lost 5 bases, with 14 bases between them. The CDR3 is 14 amino acids. Written as DNA, the CDR3 is TGCGCCAGCAGCTCGGCACAGGGTAGGACTGAAGCTTTCTTT. This codes for CASSSAQGRTEAFF.

The V and J genes are TRBV5-3 and TRBJ1-2; D remains unclear. TRBV5-3 is an open reading frame, and its role is uncertain. There are 14 residues in the CDR3. Trimming stripped 0 bases from V and 3 bases from J, with 9 bases between. The CDR3 protein is CARSLEWRDYGYTF. The CDR3 nucleotides read TGTGCCAGAAGCTTGGAGTGGAGGGACTATGGCTACACCTTC.

The chain has TRBV7-8 and TRBJ2-7; maybe TRBD2 (5 bases). The V end was cut by 1 base, the J end by 5 bases, with 15 bases between. This CDR3 has 15 residues. Germline V gene data show CDR1 as SGHVS and CDR2 as FQNEAQ. CDR3 bases: TGTGCCAGCAGCTTAGAAGCCGGAGGAAGGGACGAGCAGTACTTC. Translation gives CASSLEAGGRDEQYF.

The rearrangement links TRBV11-2 to TRBJ2-3; 7 bases map to TRBD2. Germline CDR1 and CDR2: SGHAT and FQNNGV. The CDR3 runs 16 residues. Unmatched junction bases numbered 9, after V lost 2 bases and J lost 4 bases. The CDR3 sequence is CASSLISSSGSDTQYF. The CDR3 bases are TGTGCCAGCAGCTTAATATCGAGTAGCGGGTCAGATACGCAGTATTTT. Full variable domain (rest looked up from reference TRBV11-2 and TRBJ2-3): EAGVAQSPRYKIIEKRQSVAFWCNPISGHATLYWYQQILGQGPKLLIQFQNNGVVDDSQLPKDRFSAERLKGVDSTLKIQPAKLEDSAVYLCASSLISSSGSDTQYFGPGTRLTVL.

V gene TRBV7-5 combines with J gene TRBJ1-5; the D call in the table, TRBD1, was not verified against the DNA. TRBV7-5 is marked as a pseudogene. The length of the CDR3 is 19 residues. The DNA of the CDR3 is TGTGCCAGAAGCTTAGCCCCATTCACAGGTTCAAATAGCAATCAGCCCCAGCATTTT. Residues: CARSLAPFTGSNSNQPQHF.

This chain joins TRBV4-2 and TRBJ2-7, with TRBD2 as a possible D gene (5 bases). CDR1 is LGHNA, CDR2 YNFKEQ, per germline. Trimming left V 6 bases short and J 4 bases short, with 10 bases between. This CDR3 contains 12 residues. The chain's CDR3 is CASSPSGYEQYF. The CDR3 DNA reads TGTGCCAGCAGTCCTTCGGGGTACGAGCAGTACTTC.

The chain links TRBV11-2 to TRBJ1-1; D is ambiguous. Germline V gene data show CDR1 as SGHAT and CDR2 as FQNNGV. This CDR3 has 11 residues. Trimming removed 4 bases at V and 7 bases at J, with 7 bases between. CDR3 in DNA: TGTGCCAGCAGCTCCAACTATGAAGCTTTCTTT. Protein product: CASSSNYEAFF. Variable domain in full (rest from reference TRBV11-2 and TRBJ1-1): EAGVAQSPRYKIIEKRQSVAFWCNPISGHATLYWYQQILGQGPKLLIQFQNNGVVDDSQLPKDRFSAERLKGVDSTLKIQPAKLEDSAVYLCASSSNYEAFFGQGTRLTVV.

V and J are TRBV19 and TRBJ2-1; 9 bases map to TRBD2. V lost 5 bases to trimming and J lost 4 bases; unmatched junction nucleotides: 9. This CDR3 region has 16 residues. Germline CDR1 and CDR2: LNHDA and SQIVND (reference sequence). Here the CDR3 DNA reads TGTGCCAGTAGTCCCTGGGCGGGGGGGCAGTACAATGAGCAGTTCTTC. This gives the protein CASSPWAGGQYNEQFF.

The V call is TRBV6-6, the J call TRBJ1-2, with D perhaps matching TRBD1 (5 bases). This CDR3 is built from 13 residues. V was pared by 6 bases and J by 5 bases, with 13 bases between. Looked up from germline, CDR1 is MNHNY and CDR2 is SVGAGI (reference sequence). CDR3 nucleotide sequence: TGTGCCAGCAGCCCAGACAGTATTTATGGCTACACCTTC. It yields the protein CASSPDSIYGYTF.

This clone showed up just a few times. The chain joins TRBV18 to TRBJ1-5; 7 bases fit TRBD1. The CDR3 is 17 amino acids. CDR1 and CDR2 (germline): KGHSH, LQKENI. The V gene end was trimmed by 3 bases and the J gene end by 4 bases; junction bases not matched to a gene: 12. As DNA, the CDR3 is TGTGCCAGCTCACCTGGCTCGGCAGGGGGTTTAAATCAGCCCCAGCATTTT. Translating gives CASSPGSAGGLNQPQHF.

The chain carries TRBV4-2 and TRBJ2-7; 7 bases are shared with TRBD2. The V gene's germline CDR1 is LGHNA and CDR2 YNFKEQ. V lost 4 bases to trimming and J lost 2 bases; unmatched junction nucleotides: 11. The CDR3 is 16 residues long. CDR3 nucleotides: TGTGCCAGCAGCCGGAATAGGGCTAGCGGCACCTACGAGCAGTACTTC. Protein sequence: CASSRNRASGTYEQYF.

This chain connects TRBV5-1 to TRBJ2-2; the match to TRBD2 covers 8 bases. Trimming removed 2 bases from V and 2 bases from J; junction bases left unmatched: 8. The germline V gene has CDR1 SGHRS and CDR2 YFSETQ. The length of the CDR3 is 17 residues. The CDR3 DNA reads as TGCGCCAGCAGCTTAAACCCCGGACTAGCTAACACCGGGGAGCTGTTTTTT. Protein: CASSLNPGLANTGELFF.

The CDR3 reads CASRAGTEVQPQHF. CDR3 DNA: TGTGCCAGCAGAGCCGGGACAGAGGTGCAGCCCCAGCATTTT. This sequence joins TRBV6-6 and TRBJ1-5; 7 nucleotides line up with TRBD1. This CDR3 is built from 14 residues. V dropped 6 bases and J dropped 7; count of bases not matched to a gene: 9. CDR1 is MNHNY, CDR2 SVGAGI, per germline (reference sequence).

The chain joins TRBV15 to TRBJ1-5, with D maybe TRBD1 (6 bases). The CDR3 runs 15 residues. V dropped 4 bases and J dropped 4 bases, with 14 bases sitting between them. Germline lookup yields CDR1 LNHNV and CDR2 YYDKDF (reference sequence). CDR3 nucleotides: TGTGCCACCAGCACCCAGGGGAATCCGAATCAGCCCCAGCATTTT. This translates into CATSTQGNPNQPQHF. Variable domain in full (rest from reference TRBV15 and TRBJ1-5): DAMVIQNPRYQVTQFGKPVTLSCSQTLNHNVMYWYQQKSSQAPKLLFHYYDKDFNNEADTPDNFQSRRPNTSFCFLDIRSPGLGDTAMYLCATSTQGNPNQPQHFGDGTRLSIL.

CDR3 in amino acids: CASSQDALAGVGEQFF. CDR3 nucleotide sequence: TGCGCCAGCAGCCAAGATGCACTAGCGGGAGTGGGTGAGCAGTTCTTC. The chain has TRBV4-1 and TRBJ2-1, with 11 bases matching TRBD2. After removal of 0 bases from V and 9 bases from J, the junction contained 7 bases not matched to a gene. The CDR3 spans 16 residues. In germline, CDR1 is MGHRA, CDR2 YSYEKL.

This chain uses TRBV6-1 with TRBJ2-7; 7 bases fit TRBD1. CDR1 and CDR2 from the germline V gene are MNHNS and SASEGT. J lost 2 bases, V lost 6 bases, and 4 bases had no gene match. This CDR3 has 13 amino acids. The CDR3 sequence: CASRPGQPYEQYF. In nucleotides, the CDR3 is TGTGCCAGCAGGCCGGGACAGCCCTACGAGCAGTACTTC.

This clone was counted a single time. The chain has TRBV4-1 and TRBJ2-2, with 7 nucleotides matching TRBD2. This CDR3 has 14 amino acids. CDR1 MGHRA and CDR2 YSYEKL come from the germline V gene. Unmatched junction bases numbered 2, after V lost 1 base and J lost 6 bases. CDR3 sequence: CASSQGLAAGELFF. The CDR3 region has the DNA TGCGCCAGCAGCCAAGGACTAGCCGCCGGGGAGCTGTTTTTT.

J is TRBJ2-1 and V is TRBV27; possible D gene TRBD2, 5 bases. The V end lost 3 bases, the J end lost 11 bases, and 8 bases lay between the germline ends. The length of the CDR3 is 11 residues. Per the germline V gene, CDR1 is MNHEY and CDR2 is SMNVEV (reference sequence). CDR3 sequence reads: CASSFGVKQFF. The CDR3 nucleotides read TGTGCCAGCAGTTTCGGGGTCAAGCAGTTCTTC.

V is TRBV18 and J is TRBJ2-5; 9 nucleotides line up with TRBD1. The junction had 12 bases not matched to a gene; V was cut back by 5 bases and J by 5 bases. The CDR3 consists of 16 residues. From germline, CDR1 is KGHSH and CDR2 LQKENI. The DNA of the CDR3 is TGTGCCAGCTCAGCCTCCCCAGGGACAGGGATGGAGACCCAGTACTTC. As protein: CASSASPGTGMETQYF.

The J gene is TRBJ2-3, the V gene TRBV30; D is perhaps TRBD2 (5 bases). Germline-derived CDR1 and CDR2 are GTSNPN and SVGIG (reference sequence). CDR3 length: 12 residues. The V and J ends lost 0 bases and 6 bases respectively, with 7 bases between them. CDR3 protein: CAWSVWEDTQYF. CDR3 DNA: TGTGCCTGGAGTGTCTGGGAGGATACGCAGTATTTT.

J is TRBJ1-5 and V is TRBV30, with D unresolved. Trimming cost V 5 bases and J 1 base, with 15 bases left between them. The germline V gene has CDR1 GTSNPN and CDR2 SVGIG (reference sequence). The CDR3 runs to 15 residues. CDR3 in DNA: TGTGCCTGGTCGAGGGAGGGCTTGAGCAATCAGCCCCAGCATTTT. Residues: CAWSREGLSNQPQHF. The full variable domain, in which reference TRBV30 and TRBJ1-5 provide the parts outside the CDR3, is SQTIHQWPATLVQPVGSPLSLECTVEGTSNPNLYWYRQAAGRGLQLLFYSVGIGQISSEVPQNLSASRPQDRQFILSSKKLLLSDSGFYLCAWSREGLSNQPQHFGDGTRLSIL.